This note documents a single T cell receptor (beta chain) sequence. This sample was included in a study of blood T cell repertoires in COVID-19. Study-wide context: The origin of the acute and convalescent COVID-19 samples was the United States, Italy and Spain. Nucleic acid was either cDNA or gDNA, and it came from T cells, B-cell-depleted T cells, or PBMCs.

Germline loops: CDR1 GTSNPN, CDR2 SVGIG (reference sequence). The CDR3 runs 11 residues. V lost 5 bases to trimming and J lost 8 bases; unmatched junction nucleotides: 1. Recruitment covered about two dozen US areas and drew participants whose ages spanned roughly 18 to 100 years. Clones were sequenced by immunoSEQ multiplex PCR, and TCRdb holds only the in-frame ones, with some missing. The sample has about 140,000 clones, approximately 88% seen once. Input material: PBMCs or T cells enriched from blood (not recorded which). The clonotype originates from a man aged 35 to 55 with acute COVID-19. This rearrangement joins TRBV30 to TRBJ1-1; 11 bases align to TRBD1. The CDR3 region is CAWRDRGEAFF. The CDR3 DNA sequence: TGTGCCTGGCGGGACAGGGGGGAAGCTTTCTTT.